Listed below are T cell receptor beta chains from one sample, sequenced in a study of blood T cell repertoires in COVID-19. Sequencing used immunoSEQ multiplex PCR; TCRdb keeps in-frame clones, though not all of them. Among about 390,000 clones, about 83% were seen once, and the ten largest hold roughly 10%. The specimen sequenced was PBMCs or T cells enriched from blood (not recorded which). These receptors all stem from a woman aged 45 to 65 who had recovered from COVID-19. CDR3s include the opening cysteine and the closing phenylalanine or tryptophan. Fields, in order: CDR3 length, V gene, J gene, CDR3 protein.

14	TRBV5-6	TRBJ1-6	CASSHRDRNSPLHF
15	TRBV6-5	TRBJ2-3	CASRRQALSTDTQYF
12	TRBV30	TRBJ2-2	CAWSASPGELFF
16	TRBV9	TRBJ1-5	CASSVGATSINQPQHF
15	TRBV27	TRBJ1-2	CASSLSLGAGYGYTF
15	TRBV28	TRBJ1-4	CASSSRDRVNEKLFF
21	TRBV7-6	TRBJ1-6	CASSPGTSLVIGSSYNSPLHF
13	TRBV6-5	TRBJ2-7	CASSKYSSYEQYF
14	TRBV9	TRBJ2-3	CASSVAPGARTQYF
11	TRBV29-1	TRBJ2-1	CSVVETREQFF
15	TRBV28	TRBJ1-4	CASSVTRGFNEKLFF
14	TRBV27	TRBJ2-7	CASSQIRGSYEQYF
14	TRBV2	TRBJ2-5	CASSEGGLRETQYF
17	TRBV3-1/TRBV3-2	TRBJ1-1	CASSQDLDRTIRPEAFF
12	TRBV6-5	TRBJ2-1	CASSRLGVEQFF
16	TRBV3-1/TRBV3-2	TRBJ1-1	CASSHSTGGGNTEAFF
13	TRBV6-5	TRBJ1-5	CASSLGRQQPQHF
13	TRBV5-1	TRBJ1-2	CASSYASVDGYTF
15	TRBV23-1	TRBJ1-3	CASTPGGRAGNTIYF
16	TRBV7-9	TRBJ1-2	CASSSTNPTGLYGYTF
14	TRBV2	TRBJ1-3	CASSDTGGENTIYF
14	TRBV5-1	TRBJ1-5	CASSLDSGNQPQHF
13	TRBV15	TRBJ1-1	CATASRGDTEAFF
16	TRBV19	TRBJ2-1	CASRPDPGQVLDEQFF
17	TRBV15	TRBJ2-1	CATSRARGSSSYNEQFF
16	TRBV30	TRBJ1-4	CAWTVGSGRDNEKLFF
14	TRBV7-9	TRBJ1-6	CASSWDQGNSPLHF
13	TRBV5-6	TRBJ1-2	CASSVDRNYGYTF
16	TRBV30	TRBJ2-2	CAWSGTSGGGTGELFF
15	TRBV7-9	TRBJ2-5	CASSLGQVPEETQYF
17	TRBV28	TRBJ2-2	CASSSGIGTYVTGELFF
17	TRBV14	TRBJ2-7	CASSPTRIAGSTYEQYF
13	TRBV2	TRBJ1-2	CASSGQGDGGYTF
17	TRBV7-2	TRBJ2-5	CASSSSILNRGQETQYF
19	TRBV13	TRBJ2-2	CASSFQGTSGVVNTGELFF
16	TRBV13	TRBJ2-3	CASSRSSGGAPDTQYF
16	TRBV5-1	TRBJ2-2	CASSSRTGRSTGELFF
16	TRBV4-2	TRBJ1-6	CASSQDRGTANSPLHF
13	TRBV29-1	TRBJ2-3	CSVQTSGADTQYF
15	TRBV7-2	TRBJ1-5	CASSPLPRGNQPQHF
20	TRBV6-1	TRBJ2-5	CASSASPPSLGGIRRETQYF
17	TRBV19	TRBJ1-2	CASSIPRHSLKNYGYTF
13	TRBV7-9	TRBJ2-7	CASSPTGVYEQYF
19	TRBV5-1	TRBJ1-3	CASSLDGTGGASVGNTIYF
14	TRBV11-2	TRBJ1-3	CASSLERAGNTIYF
15	TRBV3-1/TRBV3-2	TRBJ1-2	CASSQGGRGPYGYTF
14	TRBV6-5	TRBJ1-5	CASRYTGVGQPQHF